The clone carrying this T cell receptor (beta chain) appeared many times. This sample was included in a study of spatial heterogeneity in lung cancer. TCRdb processed the 5' RACE reads anew with MiXCR; each CDR3 protein has one entry. The sample consists of tens of thousands of distinct CDR3 sequences, around 15% of them appearing once. The CDR3 contains 15 residues. V was clipped by 4 bases and J by 6 bases, with 17 bases between them. From germline, CDR1 is SGHDT and CDR2 YYEEEE. The time point was: sample taken at primary tumor resection. A total of over 70 untreated early-stage non-small cell lung cancer patients served as donors.

Here the sequenced sample was PBMCs, taken at surgery. V is TRBV5-6 and J is TRBJ1-5, with D possibly TRBD1 on 5 matching bases. This clonotype originated in a male donor with early-stage non-small cell lung cancer. In DNA, the CDR3 is TGTGCCAGCAGCCGGGGGGTTATTGCGGCTCAGCCCCAGCATTTT. This translates into CASSRGVIAAQPQHF. Variable domain in full (rest from reference TRBV5-6 and TRBJ1-5): DAGVTQSPTHLIKTRGQQVTLRCSPKSGHDTVSWYQQALGQGPQFIFQYYEEEERQRGNFPDRFSGHQFPNYSSELNVNALLLGDSALYLCASSRGVIAAQPQHFGDGTRLSIL.